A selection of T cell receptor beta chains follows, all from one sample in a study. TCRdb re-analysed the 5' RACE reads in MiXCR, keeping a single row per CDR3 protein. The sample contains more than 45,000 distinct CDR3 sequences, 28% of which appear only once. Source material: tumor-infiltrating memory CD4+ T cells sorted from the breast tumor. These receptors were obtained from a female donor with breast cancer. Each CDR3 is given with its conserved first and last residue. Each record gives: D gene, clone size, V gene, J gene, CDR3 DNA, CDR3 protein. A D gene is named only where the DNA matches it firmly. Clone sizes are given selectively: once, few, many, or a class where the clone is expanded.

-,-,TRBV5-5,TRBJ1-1,TGTGCCAGCAGTTCGCGGACAGTTCGCGGCACTGAAGCTTTCTTT,CASSSRTVRGTEAFF
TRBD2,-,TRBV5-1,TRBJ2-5,TGCGCCAGCAGCTTATCCGGGACTAGCGAGGAGACCCAGTACTTC,CASSLSGTSEETQYF
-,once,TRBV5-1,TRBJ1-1,TGCGCCAGCAGCGAACAGGTGACCACTGAAGCTTTCTTT,CASSEQVTTEAFF
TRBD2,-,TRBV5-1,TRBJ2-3,TGCGCCAGCAGCTTCGAGACTAGCGGGGGAAGCACAGATACGCAGTATTTT,CASSFETSGGSTDTQYF
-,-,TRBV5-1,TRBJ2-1,TGCGCCAGCAGCCGGGATGGCAGGGACGATGAGCAGTTCTTC,CASSRDGRDDEQFF
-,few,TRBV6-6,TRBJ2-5,TGTGCCAGCAGTTACCGTTCGCAAAAAGAGACCCAGTACTTC,CASSYRSQKETQYF
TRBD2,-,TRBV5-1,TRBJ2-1,TGCGCCAGCAGCAAACTAGCGGGGCAAACCTACAATGAGCAGTTCTTC,CASSKLAGQTYNEQFF
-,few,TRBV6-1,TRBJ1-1,TGTGCCAGCAGTAGGGTGGCTGAAGCTTTCTTT,CASSRVAEAFF
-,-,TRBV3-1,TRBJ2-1,TGTGCCAGCGGGAAAAGACGTAGCGGACTAAACTACAATGAGCAGTTCTTC,CASGKRRSGLNYNEQFF
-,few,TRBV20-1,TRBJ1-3,TGCAGTGCGAGAAGCTCCTCTGGAAACACCATATATTTT,CSARSSSGNTIYF
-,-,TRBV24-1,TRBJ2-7,TGTGCCACCAGTGACCCTGTACCGGGACCCGCTTACGAGCAGTACTTC,CATSDPVPGPAYEQYF
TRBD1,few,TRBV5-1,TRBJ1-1,TGCGCCAGCAGTGCAACCGGGACAGGGGACACTGAAGCTTTCTTT,CASSATGTGDTEAFF
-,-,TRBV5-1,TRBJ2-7,TGCGCCAGCAGCTTGGAACCAGGGTCAGGCTACGAGCAGTACTTC,CASSLEPGSGYEQYF
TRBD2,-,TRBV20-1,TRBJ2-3,TGCAGTGCCAAGACTAGCGGGAGGGCCGGAGATACGCAGTATTTT,CSAKTSGRAGDTQYF
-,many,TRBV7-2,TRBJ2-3,TGTGCCAGCAGCTCCTTCACAGATACGCAGTATTTT,CASSSFTDTQYF
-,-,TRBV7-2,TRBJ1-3,TGTGCCAGCAGCTTAGGGGCAGGCACCTCTGGAAACACCATATATTTT,CASSLGAGTSGNTIYF
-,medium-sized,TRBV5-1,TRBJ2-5,TGCGCCAGCAGCCGGGGGCCCCAAGAGACCCAGTACTTC,CASSRGPQETQYF
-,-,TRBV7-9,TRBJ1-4,TGTGCCAGCAGCTTCTCCGAAAAACTGTTTTTT,CASSFSEKLFF
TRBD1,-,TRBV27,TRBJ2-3,TGTGCCAGCAGTTCCATTAGGACAGGGTTTAGAGATACGCAGTATTTT,CASSSIRTGFRDTQYF
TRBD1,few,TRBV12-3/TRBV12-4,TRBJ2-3,TGTGCCAGCAGCTCTGGGCAGGGGGCCAATACGCAGTATTTT,CASSSGQGANTQYF
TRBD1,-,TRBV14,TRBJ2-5,TGTGCCAGCAGCCGGTTAGACAGGGTAGAGACCCAGTACTTC,CASSRLDRVETQYF
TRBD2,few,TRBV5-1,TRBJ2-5,TGCGCCAGCAGCGGGACTAGCAGGGAGACCCAGTACTTC,CASSGTSRETQYF
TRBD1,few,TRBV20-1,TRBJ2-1,TGCAGTGCTAGAGACAGGGGGTTTTACAATGAGCAGTTCTTC,CSARDRGFYNEQFF
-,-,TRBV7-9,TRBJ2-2,TGTGCCAGCAGCTTAGCTACCGGGAGCGTAAGGACCGGGGAGCTGTTTTTT,CASSLATGSVRTGELFF
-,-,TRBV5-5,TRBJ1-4,TGTGCCAGCAGCTTTCAGGGGCTCGGTGAAAAACTGTTTTTT,CASSFQGLGEKLFF
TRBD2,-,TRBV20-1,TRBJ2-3,TGCAGTGCCCCAGGGACTAGCGGTTGGGGCACAGATACGCAGTATTTT,CSAPGTSGWGTDTQYF
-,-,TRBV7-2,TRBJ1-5,TGTGCCAGCAGCTTAACCTGGGAACAGCCCCAGCATTTT,CASSLTWEQPQHF
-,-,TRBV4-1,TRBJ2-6,TGCGCCAGCAAGGACCAGTGGGGGGTTGGTGGGGCCAACGTCCTGACTTTC,CASKDQWGVGGANVLTF
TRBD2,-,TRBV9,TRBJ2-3,TGTGCCAGCGGTAGCGGGAGGTCCACAGATACGCAGTATTTT,CASGSGRSTDTQYF
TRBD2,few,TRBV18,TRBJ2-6,TGTGCCAGCTCACCGGGGGGGACTCGCTCTGGGGCCAACGTCCTGACTTTC,CASSPGGTRSGANVLTF
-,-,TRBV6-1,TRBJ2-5,TGTGCCAGCAGTGTAGAAAAGCAAGAGACCCAGTACTTC,CASSVEKQETQYF
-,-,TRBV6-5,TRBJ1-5,TGTGCCAGCAGATCTACCCCCACCAGCAATCAGCCCCAGCATTTT,CASRSTPTSNQPQHF
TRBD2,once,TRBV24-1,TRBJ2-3,TGTGCCACCTCATATAGTATAGCGGGAGCATCAGATACGCAGTATTTT,CATSYSIAGASDTQYF
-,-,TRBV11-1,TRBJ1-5,TGTGCCAGCAGCTCTTTCCCGGGACAGCCCCAGCATTTT,CASSSFPGQPQHF
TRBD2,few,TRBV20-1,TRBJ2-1,TGCAGTGCGACTAGTCCGACTAGCGGGAGCAATGAGCAGTTCTTC,CSATSPTSGSNEQFF
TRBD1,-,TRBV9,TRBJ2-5,TGTGCCAGCAGCGTAGCGGCCAGGGGGTCGGAGACCCAGTACTTC,CASSVAARGSETQYF
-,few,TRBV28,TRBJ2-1,TGTGCCAGCATGGAGGGAGACAGGGAGCAGTTCTTC,CASMEGDREQFF
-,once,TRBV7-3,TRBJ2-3,TGTGCCAGCAGCTTTCAGGGGTATAGCACAGATACGCAGTATTTT,CASSFQGYSTDTQYF
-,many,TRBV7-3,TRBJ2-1,TGTGCCAGCAGCTTAAACCACGCGGGATCAGAGCAGTTCTTC,CASSLNHAGSEQFF
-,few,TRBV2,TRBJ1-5,TGTGCCAGCAGTGAATTCGTCATTAGCGGGCCCCAGCATTTT,CASSEFVISGPQHF
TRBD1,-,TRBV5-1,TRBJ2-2,TGCGCCAGTAGCCCGGCGGAGGGACAGGGTAGTCCCGGGGAGCTGTTTTTT,CASSPAEGQGSPGELFF
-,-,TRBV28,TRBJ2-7,TGTGCCAGCAGCCTGTACCAGGGGGGTGCCTACGAGCAGTACTTC,CASSLYQGGAYEQYF
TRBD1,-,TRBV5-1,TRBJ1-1,TGCGCCAGCAGCTGGGCGCCTCAGGGGGACACTGAAGCTTTCTTT,CASSWAPQGDTEAFF
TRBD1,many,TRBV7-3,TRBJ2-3,TGTGCCAGCAGCTATACAGGGGGCACGGGCACAGATACGCAGTATTTT,CASSYTGGTGTDTQYF